Listed below are T cell receptor beta chains from one sample, sequenced in a study of cytomegalovirus exposure and HLA in healthy donors. Profiling relied on immunoSEQ multiplex PCR, and the TCRdb table lists in-frame clones only, not all of them. The sample consists of about 120,000 clones, over 60% of them appearing once. Material for sequencing was PBMCs. These receptors all come from a woman between 18 and 29 years old in good health and CMV-seropositive. CDR3s include the opening cysteine and the closing phenylalanine or tryptophan. D genes are given only for firm matches. A clone size is listed for some rows: how often the clone was seen (once, few, many), or a class if it is expanded.

V gene	D gene	clone size	J gene	CDR3 protein	CDR3 DNA
TRBV11-3	.	.	TRBJ2-1	CASSLGGSSYNEQFF	TGTGCCAGCAGCTTGGGGGGAAGCTCCTACAATGAGCAGTTCTTC
TRBV9	.	.	TRBJ1-2	CASSVGGPRDGYTF	TGTGCCAGCAGCGTAGGAGGTCCGAGGGATGGCTACACCTTC
TRBV6-1	.	.	TRBJ2-1	CASSETSYNEQFF	TGTGCCAGCAGTGAAACTAGCTACAATGAGCAGTTCTTC
TRBV11-2	.	.	TRBJ2-2	CASSLAHINTGELFF	TGTGCCAGCAGCTTAGCTCACATCAACACCGGGGAGCTGTTTTTT
TRBV19	TRBD1	.	TRBJ1-2	CASSILRGLGYTF	TGTGCCAGTAGTATACTGAGGGGGCTTGGCTACACCTTC
TRBV6-1	TRBD2	few	TRBJ2-7	CATQLAGTYEQYF	TGTGCCACCCAGCTAGCGGGGACCTACGAGCAGTACTTC
TRBV27	.	.	TRBJ2-6	CASSSLAFGGSGANVLTF	TGTGCCAGCAGTTCTCTTGCCTTCGGGGGCTCTGGGGCCAACGTCCTGACTTTC
TRBV20-1	.	once	TRBJ1-2	CISRTDYGYTF	TGCATCAGCCGGACAGACTATGGCTACACCTTC
TRBV7-2	.	.	TRBJ2-2	CASSLELSTGELFF	TGTGCCAGCAGCTTAGAACTGTCGACCGGGGAGCTGTTTTTT
TRBV5-8	.	.	TRBJ1-1	CASSLDLGSLRIKAFF	TGTGCCAGCAGCTTGGATCTCGGGTCGCTTCGGATTAAAGCTTTCTTT
TRBV19	.	.	TRBJ2-7	CASSRSGSYEQYF	TGTGCCAGTAGTCGTAGCGGCTCCTACGAGCAGTACTTC
TRBV5-1	TRBD1	.	TRBJ2-5	CASSSRTGIETQYF	TGCGCCAGCAGCTCCAGGACAGGGATAGAGACCCAGTACTTC
TRBV5-4	.	.	TRBJ1-2	CASSLDRANYGYTF	TGTGCCAGCAGCTTGGACAGGGCTAACTATGGCTACACCTTC
TRBV10-2	TRBD2	.	TRBJ2-7	CASSAAGGNEQYF	TGCGCCAGCAGTGCTGCGGGAGGGAACGAGCAGTACTTC
TRBV6-5	.	.	TRBJ2-7	CASSYSSSYEQYF	TGTGCCAGCAGTTACTCGTCGAGCTACGAGCAGTACTTC
TRBV2	TRBD2	.	TRBJ2-7	CASREGGTSGRYEQYF	TGTGCCAGCAGGGAGGGGGGGACTAGCGGGAGATACGAGCAGTACTTC
TRBV27	.	.	TRBJ2-5	CASSLSRTVQETQYF	TGTGCCAGCAGTTTATCAAGGACAGTCCAAGAGACCCAGTACTTC
TRBV28	.	few	TRBJ1-2	CASSLASRAYGYTF	TGTGCCAGCAGTTTAGCCTCCAGGGCCTATGGCTACACCTTC
TRBV20-1	TRBD1	.	TRBJ1-1	CSTTGDTEAFF	TGCAGTACCACAGGGGACACTGAAGCTTTCTTT
TRBV4-1	TRBD1	.	TRBJ2-2	CASSARDSITGELFF	TGCGCCAGCAGCGCCCGGGACAGTATTACCGGGGAGCTGTTTTTT
TRBV11-2	.	.	TRBJ1-2	CASSLTGGPTYGYTF	TGTGCCAGCAGCTTAACCGGAGGCCCCACCTATGGCTACACCTTC
TRBV6-5	.	.	TRBJ1-1	CASSYSRGGSTEAFF	TGTGCCAGCAGTTACTCGAGGGGGGGCAGCACTGAAGCTTTCTTT
TRBV6-5	TRBD1	.	TRBJ1-1	CASTLITGGTEAFF	TGTGCCAGCACTCTAATAACAGGGGGCACTGAAGCTTTCTTT
TRBV11-2	.	.	TRBJ2-1	CASSFGGWNDNEQFF	TGTGCCAGCAGCTTTGGAGGTTGGAACGACAATGAGCAGTTCTTC
TRBV6-5	.	.	TRBJ2-5	CASRSGSPRETQYF	TGTGCCAGCAGATCGGGGTCCCCCCGAGAGACCCAGTACTTC
TRBV9	TRBD2	.	TRBJ2-7	CASSPLSLAGGPLHEQYF	TGTGCCAGCAGCCCACTCTCGCTAGCGGGAGGGCCACTCCACGAGCAGTACTTC
TRBV5-1	.	.	TRBJ1-1	CASSLVQGTEAFF	TGCGCCAGCAGCTTGGTCCAGGGGACCGAAGCTTTCTTT
TRBV7-8	TRBD2	.	TRBJ2-7	CASSLAGLAMPYEQYF	TGTGCCAGCAGCTTAGCAGGACTAGCGATGCCCTACGAGCAGTACTTC
TRBV18	TRBD1	.	TRBJ2-7	CASSPIQGAVNEQYF	TGTGCCAGCTCACCCATACAGGGGGCAGTGAACGAGCAGTACTTC
TRBV7-9	.	.	TRBJ2-2	CASSSTGGTGELFF	TGTGCCAGCAGCTCCACAGGTGGTACCGGGGAGCTGTTTTTT
TRBV6-1	TRBD2	.	TRBJ2-7	CASSEGFPGLAGRVSREQYF	TGTGCCAGCAGTGAAGGATTCCCAGGACTAGCGGGAAGGGTTTCTAGGGAGCAGTACTTC
TRBV19	.	.	TRBJ2-3	CASSIVQGLSDTQYF	TGTGCCAGTAGTATCGTACAGGGTTTGTCAGATACGCAGTATTTT
TRBV4-1	.	.	TRBJ2-1	CASSRVENGNYNEQFF	TGCGCCAGCAGCCGCGTGGAGAACGGGAACTACAATGAGCAGTTCTTC
TRBV28	.	.	TRBJ1-2	CASENYGYTF	TGTGCCAGTGAGAACTATGGCTACACCTTC
TRBV4-1	.	.	TRBJ2-7	CASSFRQGVAGGRDEQYF	TGCGCCAGCAGCTTTAGACAGGGTGTGGCGGGGGGACGAGACGAGCAGTACTTC
TRBV6-1	.	.	TRBJ1-5	CASSLYSGGYQPQHF	TGTGCCAGCAGTTTATATTCCGGGGGATATCAGCCCCAGCATTTT
TRBV11-2	.	.	TRBJ1-4	CASSWGDRTTNEKLFF	TGTGCCAGCAGCTGGGGGGACCGAACAACTAATGAAAAACTGTTTTTT
TRBV6-5	TRBD2	.	TRBJ2-7	CASSYGTSNEQYF	TGTGCCAGCAGTTACGGGACTAGTAACGAGCAGTACTTC
TRBV19	TRBD1	.	TRBJ2-1	CASSGTGTGNNEQFF	TGTGCCAGTAGTGGGACCGGGACAGGGAATAATGAGCAGTTCTTC
TRBV21-1	.	few	TRBJ2-4	CASIPSLAKNIQYF	TGTGCCAGCATCCCGAGTCTAGCCAAAAACATTCAGTACTTC
TRBV18	TRBD1	.	TRBJ1-2	CASLRQGSDCGYTF	TGTGCCAGCTTACGACAGGGTTCGGACTGTGGCTACACCTTC
TRBV27	.	few	TRBJ2-1	CASSLKPLLYNEQFF	TGTGCCAGCAGTTTAAAGCCTCTACTTTACAATGAGCAGTTCTTC
TRBV5-6	TRBD1	.	TRBJ1-4	CASTSRDRVGDEKLFF	TGTGCCAGCACCTCCCGGGACAGGGTAGGCGATGAAAAACTGTTTTTT
TRBV6-5	.	.	TRBJ2-3	CASSRGVGTDTQYF	TGTGCCAGCTCCAGGGGGGTGGGCACAGATACGCAGTATTTT
TRBV30	.	once	TRBJ2-7	CAWSVYRGTPTAPHAQPYEQYF	TGTGCCTGGAGTGTATATCGAGGGACACCCACTGCCCCCCACGCTCAACCCTACGAGCAGTACTTC
TRBV7-3	.	.	TRBJ2-2	CASREGTGELFF	TGTGCCAGCAGAGAAGGGACAGGGGAGCTGTTTTTT
TRBV19	TRBD2	.	TRBJ2-5	CASSIGGGGETQYF	TGTGCCAGTAGTATCGGCGGGGGAGGAGAGACCCAGTACTTC
TRBV18	TRBD1	few	TRBJ2-2	CASSPGQANTGELFF	TGTGCCAGCTCACCGGGACAGGCGAACACCGGGGAGCTGTTTTTT